The source of this T cell receptor (beta chain) is a study of cytomegalovirus exposure and HLA in healthy donors. It was with 60 Vbeta and 13 Jbeta primers that the PCR ran. As processed by the authors: It was a later analysis that counted 83 million or so unique TCR beta chains, of which 9.5 million to 14 million were shared. Assay: immunoSEQ multiplex PCR; the TCRdb copy retains only in-frame clones and omits some. V, J and clone size were drawn from that table, and D and trimming were deduced from the DNA. The table lists 95,000 or so clones, 55% to 75% of them singletons. This CDR3 region has 16 residues. CDR1 is SGHAT and CDR2 is FQDESV in the germline V gene (reference sequence).

The chain combines TRBV11-1 with TRBJ2-5; 10 nucleotides match TRBD2. The last part of the DNA fits TRBJ2-7 better; the J call may be wrong. Input material: PBMCs. This clonotype was obtained from a woman in her forties or fifties in good health and CMV-seropositive. CDR3 region: CASSEKRTSGSYEQYF. Here the CDR3 DNA reads TGTGCCAGCAGCGAAAAGAGGACTAGCGGCTCCTACGAGCAGTACTTC.